One sample yielded the 26 T cell receptor beta chains listed below, sequenced in a study of T cell repertoires in cytomegalovirus infection (dated by TCRdb to about 2019). The treatment or condition label for this specimen denotes: in vitro stimulation with specific CMV peptide epitopes to enrich CMV-specific T cells. The sequencing machine was an Illumina HiSeq 1500. TCRdb reworked the public reads: Q25 trimming with fastp, MiXCR clone assembly, productive beta chains retained. Each CDR3 protein appears once, grouped with its most common genes and DNA. The sample table holds around 570,000 distinct CDR3 sequences, of which approximately 40% were seen once. The top ten clonotypes cover about 46% of the sample. No antigen has been assigned to these receptors. Specimen: cultured PBMCs, collected from culture after CMV antigen stimulation. These receptors were obtained from a human donor in good health (CMV status not recorded). Some clones in this sample may be carry-over from other donors' samples.

The CDR3 region has the DNA TGTGCCAGCAGTAATGCTCAGTATAGCAATCAGCCCCAGCATTTT. Residues: CASSNAQYSNQPQHF. The rearrangement links TRBV6-6 to TRBJ1-5; D remains unclear. Trimming took off 5 bases at V and 0 bases at J, with 11 bases between the two ends. The germline gives CDR1 MNHNY, CDR2 SVGAGI (reference sequence). The CDR3 totals 15 residues.

The CDR3 DNA sequence: TGTGCCAGCAGCCTGGAGGTTACAGCCCCCTACGAGCAGTACTTC. Amino acid sequence: CASSLEVTAPYEQYF. This rearrangement joins TRBV11-2 to TRBJ2-7; D may be TRBD2 (5 bases). The CDR3 totals 15 residues. Germline V gene data show CDR1 as SGHAT and CDR2 as FQNNGV. V lost 5 bases and J lost 2, with 16 bases in between. Full variable domain (outside the CDR3, taken from reference TRBV11-2 and TRBJ2-7): EAGVAQSPRYKIIEKRQSVAFWCNPISGHATLYWYQQILGQGPKLLIQFQNNGVVDDSQLPKDRFSAERLKGVDSTLKIQPAKLEDSAVYLCASSLEVTAPYEQYFGPGTRLTVT.

The rearrangement joins TRBV2 to TRBJ2-7, with 10 nucleotides matching TRBD1. CDR3 length: 13 amino acids. J was trimmed by 7 bases and V by 8 bases; bases with no gene match: 8. CDR1 and CDR2 (germline): SNHLY, FYNNEI. Here the CDR3 reads CASGRQGAREQYF. The CDR3, as DNA: TGTGCCAGCGGCCGACAGGGGGCTCGGGAGCAGTACTTC. The full variable domain, completed using reference TRBV2 and TRBJ2-7, is EPEVTQTPSHQVTQMGQEVILRCVPISNHLYFYWYRQILGQKVEFLVSFYNNEISEKSEIFDDQFSVERPDGSNFTLKIRSTKLEDSAMYFCASGRQGAREQYFGPGTRLTVT.

This chain uses TRBV28 with TRBJ2-7; D is unresolved. This CDR3 has 15 amino acids. CDR1 and CDR2 from the germline V gene are MDHEN and SYDVKM. Between the trimmed V and J ends, which lost 5 bases and 0 bases, there was a span of 14 bases. DNA of the CDR3: TGTGCCAGCAGTCCCCAGGCTTTCCGCTCCTACGAGCAGTACTTC. Translating it yields CASSPQAFRSYEQYF.

The chain carries TRBV7-2 and TRBJ2-7; 10 nucleotides match TRBD2. CDR3 size: 16 residues. Germline lookup yields CDR1 SGHTA and CDR2 FQGNSA. The ends lost 3 bases at V and 1 base at J; junction bases unmatched: 6. CDR3 in DNA: TGTGCCAGCAGCTTGCTTCTAGCGGGGGATTCCTACGAGCAGTACTTC. Residues: CASSLLLAGDSYEQYF.

This chain links TRBV6-1 with TRBJ2-1; 10 nucleotides align to TRBD2. Germline-derived CDR1 and CDR2 are MNHNS and SASEGT. CDR3 size: 14 residues. V trimming: 5 bases; J trimming: 7 bases; junction bases outside the gene matches: 5. CDR3 protein: CASSTGTSVNEQFF. The CDR3 DNA sequence: TGTGCCAGCAGTACCGGGACTAGCGTTAATGAGCAGTTCTTC.

The V call is TRBV2, the J call TRBJ2-1; D remains unclear. Deletions cut 7 bases from V and 9 bases from J, with 16 bases between. This CDR3 comprises 13 residues. Germline V lookup: CDR1 SNHLY, CDR2 FYNNEI. The CDR3 region has the DNA TGTGCCAGCATTTCCTCTAGAATGGGTGAGCAGTTCTTC. Translating it yields CASISSRMGEQFF.

This chain links TRBV7-1 with TRBJ2-5; 7 nucleotides match TRBD2. TRBV7-1 carries the ORF label, with uncertain function. This CDR3 contains 16 residues. V lost 5 bases and J lost 1; bases outside the gene matches: 10. The CDR3 loop reads CASSVGAGEPQETQYF. The CDR3 coding sequence is TGTGCCAGCAGCGTGGGTGCGGGGGAACCCCAAGAGACCCAGTACTTC.

This clonotype occurred once. J is TRBJ2-7 and V is TRBV2; TRBD2 matches at 11 bases. Unmatched junction bases numbered 13, after V lost 6 bases and J lost 9 bases. This CDR3 is built from 15 residues. CDR1 and CDR2 (germline): SNHLY, FYNNEI. The CDR3 here is CASRRELAGVRAQYF. CDR3 DNA: TGTGCCAGCAGGAGGGAACTAGCGGGAGTAAGAGCGCAGTACTTC. Drawing the rest from reference TRBV2 and TRBJ2-7, the complete variable domain is EPEVTQTPSHQVTQMGQEVILRCVPISNHLYFYWYRQILGQKVEFLVSFYNNEISEKSEIFDDQFSVERPDGSNFTLKIRSTKLEDSAMYFCASRRELAGVRAQYFGPGTRLTVT.

There are a few counts of this clonotype. The genes are TRBV28 and TRBJ1-5, with 7 bases fitting TRBD1. With V trimmed by 11 bases and J by 2 bases, 6 bases remained unmatched. Germline V lookup: CDR1 MDHEN, CDR2 SYDVKM. This CDR3 comprises 13 residues. The CDR3 nucleotides are TGTGCCGTGGACAGGCGTGGCAATCAGCCCCAGCATTTT. Translated, it gives CAVDRRGNQPQHF.

The J gene is TRBJ1-1, the V gene TRBV7-6, with a weak D call TRBD1 (6 bases). V was cut by 8 bases and J by 5 bases, with 18 bases left in between. The CDR3 has 14 amino acids. CDR1 is SGHVS, CDR2 FNYEAQ, per germline. The CDR3 nucleotides read TGTGCCAGCGGGGGGGGGGGGCGTGTGACTGAAGCTTTCTTT. Translating it yields CASGGGGRVTEAFF.

This chain uses TRBV9 with TRBJ2-1, with 10 bases matching TRBD1. V lost 4 bases to trimming and J lost 5 bases; unmatched junction nucleotides: 6. Germline CDR1 SGDLS, CDR2 YYNGEE. This CDR3 contains 15 residues. The CDR3 region is CASSPGQGDNNEQFF. DNA of the CDR3: TGTGCCAGCAGCCCCGGACAGGGGGACAACAATGAGCAGTTCTTC. Looking up the rest from reference TRBV9 and TRBJ2-1 gives the full variable domain: DSGVTQTPKHLITATGQRVTLRCSPRSGDLSVYWYQQSLDQGLQFLIQYYNGEERAKGNILERFSAQQFPDLHSELNLSSLELGDSALYFCASSPGQGDNNEQFFGPGTRLTVL.

The V call is TRBV20-1, the J call TRBJ2-4; maybe TRBD1 (6 bases). CDR1 is DFQATT, CDR2 SNEGSKA, per germline (reference sequence). V lost 5 bases, J lost 1 base, and 15 bases lay in between. CDR3 size: 15 residues. CDR3 coding DNA: TGCAGTGCTGAGGACAGAAGTGATGCCAAAAACATTCAGTACTTC. It yields the protein CSAEDRSDAKNIQYF.

The rearrangement links TRBV4-3 to TRBJ2-5; no clear D gene. The CDR3 consists of 13 residues. Germline lookup yields CDR1 LGHNA and CDR2 YSLEER. V dropped 0 bases and J dropped 5 bases, with 7 bases sitting between them. The CDR3 loop is CASSQDQRETQYF. The CDR3 DNA sequence: TGCGCCAGCAGCCAAGATCAACGGGAGACCCAGTACTTC.

This clonotype was seen repeatedly, ten times or more. The chain links TRBV7-2 to TRBJ2-5; D gene ambiguous. V lost 5 bases and J 3 bases, leaving 13 bases between the germline ends. Per germline, CDR1 SGHTA and CDR2 FQGNSA. This CDR3 has 14 amino acids. In DNA form, the CDR3 reads TGTGCCAGCAGCCCCCCGTGGCCCGAAGAGACCCAGTACTTC. Its translation: CASSPPWPEETQYF. Combining the CDR3 with reference TRBV7-2 and TRBJ2-5 gives the whole variable domain GAGVSQSPSNKVTEKGKDVELRCDPISGHTALYWYRQSLGQGLEFLIYFQGNSAPDKSGLPSDRFSAERTGGSVSTLTIQRTQQEDSAVYLCASSPPWPEETQYFGPGTRLLVL.

The gene calls are TRBV12-3 or TRBV12-4 and TRBJ2-1; 7 bases agree with TRBD2. Trimming took 6 bases from V and 5 from J; bases not matched to a gene: 7. This CDR3 is built from 14 residues. CDR3 nucleotides: TGTGCCAGCAGCATGGGGCTAGCGGACAATGAGCAGTTCTTC. Encoded protein: CASSMGLADNEQFF.

The J gene is TRBJ2-3, the V gene TRBV6-5; perhaps TRBD2 as D (5 bases). Looked up from germline, CDR1 is MNHEY and CDR2 is SVGAGI. V was trimmed by 4 bases and J by 1 base, leaving 9 bases between them. CDR3 size: 14 residues. The CDR3 loop reads CASSFRRGTDTQYF. The CDR3 DNA sequence: TGTGCCAGCAGTTTTAGGCGGGGCACAGATACGCAGTATTTT.

DNA of the CDR3: TGTGCCAGCAGTTACCCCACAGGGCAACTAGCCAAAAACATTCAGTACTTC. This encodes CASSYPTGQLAKNIQYF. The chain combines TRBV6-1 with TRBJ2-4; D might be TRBD1 (6 bases). The ends were cut back, 5 bases at V and 0 bases at J, with 17 bases in the middle. CDR1 and CDR2 from the germline V gene are MNHNS and SASEGT. The CDR3 is 17 residues long.

This rearrangement joins TRBV20-1 to TRBJ2-6, with unresolved D. The V gene's germline CDR1 is DFQATT and CDR2 SNEGSKA (reference sequence). This CDR3 is 14 amino acids long. Trimming removed 3 bases from V and 0 bases from J, with 6 bases in between. CDR3 coding DNA: TGCAGTGCTAGTCAAGGCTCTGGGGCCAACGTCCTGACTTTC. Encoded protein: CSASQGSGANVLTF.

This clonotype was seen a few times. The rearrangement joins TRBV28 to TRBJ1-6; D possibly corresponds to TRBD1 (5 bases). The CDR3 sequence is 11 residues long. Germline CDR1 reads MDHEN; CDR2 reads SYDVKM. The ends were cut back, 4 bases at V and 10 bases at J, with 5 bases in the middle. CDR3 DNA: TGTGCCAGCAGTTGGGGCTCACCCCTCCACTTT. Encoded protein: CASSWGSPLHF. Together with reference TRBV28 and TRBJ1-6, the CDR3 gives the full variable domain: DVKVTQSSRYLVKRTGEKVFLECVQDMDHENMFWYRQDPGLGLRLIYFSYDVKMKEKGDIPEGYSVSREKKERFSLILESASTNQTSMYLCASSWGSPLHFGNGTRLTVT.

This clonotype has only a few counts. Its ends do not fully match the called genes, so a read error is possible. The chain has TRBV14 and TRBJ2-3; maybe TRBD1 (6 bases). CDR1 is SGHDN, CDR2 FVKESK, per germline. The CDR3 is 11 amino acids. For the CDR3, the DNA is TGTGCCAGCAGCCCCCGGGACACCATGGATTTT. Translation gives CASSPRDTMDF.

The chain uses TRBV6-2 or TRBV6-3 and TRBJ2-2; D call uncertain. The CDR3 is 15 amino acids. CDR1 is MNHEY and CDR2 is SVGEGT in the germline V gene. V was clipped by 0 bases and J by 1 base, with 6 bases between them. The CDR3 nucleotides are TGTGCCAGCAGTTACTCACTACTGAACACCGGGGAGCTGTTTTTT. Amino acids: CASSYSLLNTGELFF.

The genes are TRBV7-2 and TRBJ2-1; D may be TRBD1 or TRBD2 (6 bases each). V shed 8 bases and J shed 6 bases, with 17 bases lying between them. The CDR3 runs to 14 residues. Germline CDR1 reads SGHTA; CDR2 reads FQGNSA. CDR3 sequence reads: CASRSSGAFNEQFF. CDR3 bases: TGTGCCAGCCGATCGTCGGGGGCCTTCAATGAGCAGTTCTTC.

This clonotype was seen at least ten times. The junction does not match germline at one end; this may be a read error. This chain joins TRBV7-2 and TRBJ2-1, with 8 bases lining up with TRBD2. The CDR3 runs 15 residues. From germline, CDR1 is SGHTA and CDR2 FQGNSA. CDR3 sequence: CASRLAGPSYNEQFF. CDR3 DNA sequence: TGTGCCAGCAGGTTAGCGGGGCCCTCCTACAATGAGCAGTTCTTC.

This clonotype occurred a few times. In DNA form, the CDR3 reads TGTGCCAGCAGCTTAGCTCGTCGACTAGCGGGGCTTCCCTACGAGCAGTACTTC. This sequence encodes CASSLARRLAGLPYEQYF. This chain links TRBV7-2 with TRBJ2-7; 11 bases match TRBD2. The trim removed 0 bases at V and 2 bases at J, leaving 9 bases unmatched. The CDR3 runs 18 residues. The V gene's germline CDR1 is SGHTA and CDR2 FQGNSA.

In its sample, this clonotype was seen a few times. The V gene is TRBV7-8, the J gene TRBJ1-4, with 8 bases lining up with TRBD1. This CDR3 comprises 14 residues. CDR1 and CDR2 (germline): SGHVS, FQNEAQ. The trim removed 4 bases at V and 8 bases at J, leaving 6 bases unmatched. DNA of the CDR3: TGTGCCAGCAGCTCAACAGGGGGGGTAGAAAAACTGTTTTTT. Its protein is CASSSTGGVEKLFF.